This TCR beta chain was documented in a study of T cells in narcolepsy. Study details: Healthy controls were enrolled alongside patients with narcolepsy type 1 or type 2.

Germline CDR1 is DFQATT and CDR2 is SNEGSKA (reference sequence). CDR3 size: 11 residues. V was cut by 5 bases and J by 4 bases, with 9 bases left in between. Study-level results: Autoreactive clone sequences were missing from some blood memory CD4+ repertoires. Reportedly, autoreactive clonotypes were serially detected in patients' blood but not controls'. Comparing one patient's CSF and blood CD4+ clonotypes highlighted HCRT- and TRIB2-specific autoreactive clonotypes.

Method: immunoSEQ multiplex PCR; TCRdb's copy keeps in-frame clones and lacks some. Of more than 25,000 clones listed, 60% to 85% are singletons. As to this clone: What it recognizes is unknown.

The V gene is TRBV20-1, the J gene TRBJ2-7; D ambiguous. Sample: memory (CD45RA-) CD4+ T cells from blood. The TCR sequence derives from a human donor in good health. CDR3 loop: CSAHSSYEQYF. CDR3 in DNA: TGCAGTGCTCACTCCTCTTACGAGCAGTACTTC.